This is a list of T cell receptor beta chains from one sample in a study of human T cells and chemical hapten exposure. TCRdb redid the calling of the RACE reads with MiXCR, one entry per CDR3 protein. The data contain 180,000 or so distinct CDR3 sequences, 30% of them singletons. Here the sequenced sample was whole blood, taken in connection with sensitization to the hapten diphenylcyclopropenone (DPC). The receptors here all came from a woman in her thirties with alopecia areata. Some clones in this sample may be carry-over from other donors' samples. Each CDR3 is given with its conserved first and last residue. Each record gives: clone size, D gene, V gene, CDR3 length, J gene, CDR3 DNA, CDR3 protein. D genes are given only for firm matches. The size entry is marked missing in some rows and otherwise reads once, few, many or a size class.

many	TRBD1	TRBV7-9	15	TRBJ1-4	TGTGCCAGCAGCTCTCCCGGGACAGGGAGTGAAAAACTGTTTTTT	CASSSPGTGSEKLFF
-	-	TRBV6-5	15	TRBJ1-4	TGTGCCAGCAGTTACTCGGGGACTCCGAAGGAAAAACTGTTTTTT	CASSYSGTPKEKLFF
-	-	TRBV6-5	14	TRBJ1-2	TGTGCCAGCAGTCCTATCCTGGCCCCCTATGGCTACACCTTC	CASSPILAPYGYTF
-	TRBD1	TRBV5-1	14	TRBJ1-1	TGCGCCAGCAGCCCCGAGACAGGGCGAAGGGAAGCTTTCTTT	CASSPETGRREAFF
-	TRBD1	TRBV10-3	13	TRBJ1-1	TGTGCCATCAGAGGGACAGCGGGCACTGAAGCTTTCTTT	CAIRGTAGTEAFF
-	TRBD2	TRBV28	16	TRBJ2-4	TGTGCCAGCAGTAAACCCGGGGGGTTAGCCAAAAACATTCAGTACTTC	CASSKPGGLAKNIQYF
-	-	TRBV4-1	16	TRBJ1-1	TGCGCCAGCAGCCAAGATCTTATAGGGGGAAACACTGAAGCTTTCTTT	CASSQDLIGGNTEAFF
-	-	TRBV29-1	12	TRBJ2-7	TGCAGCGTTGTAGGGAGTCCCTACGAGCAGTACTTC	CSVVGSPYEQYF
-	TRBD2	TRBV28	16	TRBJ2-4	TGTGCCAGCAGTCGGTGGGGGGGGGTAGCCAAAAACATTCAGTACTTC	CASSRWGGVAKNIQYF
few	-	TRBV5-4	16	TRBJ1-1	TGTGCCAGCAGCTCAGGGTTCGTGGGGATGAACACTGAAGCTTTCTTT	CASSSGFVGMNTEAFF
-	-	TRBV29-1	13	TRBJ2-1	TGCAGCGTTGAAGCTCTCCGTGGCAATGAGCAGTTCTTC	CSVEALRGNEQFF
-	-	TRBV2	13	TRBJ1-1	TGTGCCAGCAACAAGGACAGCAACACTGAAGCTTTCTTT	CASNKDSNTEAFF
-	TRBD2	TRBV20-1	16	TRBJ2-1	TGCAGTGCTAGAGATATTCGCGGGGGGAGACGCAATGAGCAGTTCTTC	CSARDIRGGRRNEQFF
-	-	TRBV28	12	TRBJ1-5	TGTGCCAGCAGTTTTACGGGGCAGCCCCAGCATTTT	CASSFTGQPQHF
-	-	TRBV9	16	TRBJ2-3	TGTGCCAGCAGCGTAGATCCTAGAGGGACCTGGGATACGCAGTATTTT	CASSVDPRGTWDTQYF
few	-	TRBV6-5	12	TRBJ1-2	TGTGCCAGCAGTAGGGGGGGAGGTGGCTACACCTTC	CASSRGGGGYTF
few	-	TRBV28	14	TRBJ2-3	TGTGCCAGCAGTTTCGGGGTCGCAACAGATACGCAGTATTTT	CASSFGVATDTQYF
-	TRBD2	TRBV9	15	TRBJ2-1	TGTGTCAGCAGCCAGACTAGCGGGATGGGCAATGAGCAGTTCTTC	CVSSQTSGMGNEQFF
-	-	TRBV5-5	18	TRBJ1-2	TGTGCCAGCAGCCCCCGGGGGGCCGGAGGAGGGACGAACTATGGCTACACCTTC	CASSPRGAGGGTNYGYTF
-	-	TRBV28	13	TRBJ2-7	TGTGCCAGCATCTCGGGGGACTTTTACGAGCAGTACTTC	CASISGDFYEQYF
few	TRBD2	TRBV9	16	TRBJ2-1	TGTGCCAGCAGCCGCGTCGCGGGGGGCCGGGGGGATGAGCAGTTCTTC	CASSRVAGGRGDEQFF
few	-	TRBV24-1	16	TRBJ2-3	TGTGCCACCAGTGACCTCCCGTCGGGATCCACAGATACGCAGTATTTT	CATSDLPSGSTDTQYF
-	-	TRBV6-1	17	TRBJ2-3	TGTGCCAGCAGTTCCCTAGTTGGGGGTCTGTCCACAGATACGCAGTATTTT	CASSSLVGGLSTDTQYF
few	TRBD2	TRBV28	15	TRBJ2-7	TGTGCCAGCAACCTCGCCAGCGGGACCGACTACGAGCAGTACTTC	CASNLASGTDYEQYF
-	-	TRBV20-1	15	TRBJ2-6	TGCAGTGCCCTGGGACGTCCCTCTGGGGCCAACGTCCTGACTTTC	CSALGRPSGANVLTF
few	-	TRBV9	18	TRBJ2-3	TGTGCCAGCAGCGTACTCCCTCGGGGGCAGGGGAAGTCAGATACGCAGTATTTT	CASSVLPRGQGKSDTQYF
-	TRBD2	TRBV5-1	16	TRBJ2-3	TGCGCCAGCAGCCCCCTCGCGGGAGGGTTCACAGATACGCAGTATTTT	CASSPLAGGFTDTQYF
few	TRBD2	TRBV6-2/TRBV6-3	14	TRBJ2-1	TGTGCCAGCTCGGCGGGAGACCCTACGGCTGAGCAGTTCTTC	CASSAGDPTAEQFF
once	TRBD2	TRBV7-2	18	TRBJ2-1	TGTGCCAGCAGCCTACGACCGGGACTAGCGGGGGGGAGCAATGAGCAGTTCTTC	CASSLRPGLAGGSNEQFF
few	-	TRBV29-1	14	TRBJ1-6	TGCAGCGTTGCTGGGGGTGGCAAGGATTCACCCCTCCACTTT	CSVAGGGKDSPLHF
-	-	TRBV11-1	16	TRBJ2-3	TGTGCCAGCACCCCCGCCGGGAGTGGGGTTGGAGATACGCAGTATTTT	CASTPAGSGVGDTQYF
few	-	TRBV20-1	11	TRBJ2-1	TGCAGTGCTTATTACCGGGACTTGCAGTTCTTC	CSAYYRDLQFF
few	-	TRBV28	14	TRBJ2-7	TGTGCCAGCGCCTCCTGGGACGGGTCCTACGAGCAGTACTTC	CASASWDGSYEQYF
few	-	TRBV29-1	15	TRBJ1-1	TGCAGCGTACTCCCCTTCGTAGGTGGAGACACTGAAGCTTTCTTT	CSVLPFVGGDTEAFF
-	TRBD1	TRBV28	14	TRBJ1-1	TGTGCCAGCAGTCCCGGGACAGTTGGCACTGAAGCTTTCTTT	CASSPGTVGTEAFF
-	TRBD2	TRBV29-1	14	TRBJ2-1	TGCAGCGTTGATTGGACTAGCGGGAGCAATGAGCAGTTCTTC	CSVDWTSGSNEQFF
-	-	TRBV6-2/TRBV6-3	17	TRBJ1-6	TGTGCCAGCAGTTCGCTGGGGGAATGGAGGGATAATTCACCCATCCACTTT	CASSSLGEWRDNSPIHF
-	-	TRBV28	14	TRBJ1-5	TGTGCCAGCAGTTTTCCGGGGGTTAATCAGCCCCAGCATTTT	CASSFPGVNQPQHF
-	-	TRBV28	11	TRBJ1-1	TGTGCCAGCATAATGAACACTGAAGCTTTCTTT	CASIMNTEAFF
few	-	TRBV7-2	12	TRBJ1-1	TGTGCCAGCAGCTTAGTTGAGAGCGAAGCTTTCTTT	CASSLVESEAFF
-	TRBD1	TRBV28	14	TRBJ1-2	TGTGCCAGCAGTCCGGGACAGGGACCGTATGGCTACACCTTC	CASSPGQGPYGYTF
-	-	TRBV21-1	17	TRBJ2-2	TGTGCCAGCAGCAAAGAAGGAGCGGGGGGTACCACCGGGGAGCTGTTTTTT	CASSKEGAGGTTGELFF
many	-	TRBV7-2	15	TRBJ2-4	TGTGCCAGCAGCTCCGCTAATTGGAAGGGAAACATTCAGTACTTC	CASSSANWKGNIQYF
few	TRBD1	TRBV27	16	TRBJ2-2	TGTGCCAGCAGTCCGGGGACAGGGGATTACACCGGGGAGCTGTTTTTT	CASSPGTGDYTGELFF
few	-	TRBV7-2	14	TRBJ1-2	TGTGCCAGCAGCTCCGGCGGGGTGGTCTATGGCTACACCTTC	CASSSGGVVYGYTF
-	-	TRBV7-9	14	TRBJ2-1	TGTGCCAGCAGCTCCCACTCCTCCTACAATGAGCAGTTCTTC	CASSSHSSYNEQFF
-	-	TRBV24-1	14	TRBJ2-2	TGTGCCACCAGTGATTTGACAGGGACCGGGGAGCTGTTTTTT	CATSDLTGTGELFF
-	-	TRBV11-2	14	TRBJ2-3	TGTGCCAGCAGCTTAGGGCTAGTGCCAGATACGCAGTATTTT	CASSLGLVPDTQYF
-	-	TRBV4-1	15	TRBJ2-3	TGCGCCAGCAGCCTTTACAGCCATAGCACAGATACGCAGTATTTT	CASSLYSHSTDTQYF
-	-	TRBV5-1	14	TRBJ1-1	TGCGCCAGCACCGACCTCCGAACGGGCACTGAAGCTTTCTTT	CASTDLRTGTEAFF
few	TRBD2	TRBV15	15	TRBJ2-2	TGTGCCACCAGCAGAGATCTAGCGGGCACCGGGGAGCTGTTTTTT	CATSRDLAGTGELFF
-	-	TRBV20-1	11	TRBJ2-7	TGCAGTGCGCAAAGCGCTCTGGAGCAGTACTTC	CSAQSALEQYF
few	TRBD2	TRBV12-3/TRBV12-4	16	TRBJ2-3	TGTGCCAGCAGTCCATCTAGCGGGGGCGCTCCTGGTACGCAGTATTTT	CASSPSSGGAPGTQYF
-	TRBD2	TRBV24-1	16	TRBJ2-1	TGTGCCACCAGTGATCGCTCTAGCGGGAGGGACAATGAGCAGTTCTTC	CATSDRSSGRDNEQFF
few	-	TRBV7-2	16	TRBJ1-3	TGTGCCAGCAGCTTAGGGGCTGGCCCCTCTGGAAACACCATATATTTT	CASSLGAGPSGNTIYF
few	-	TRBV28	16	TRBJ2-3	TGTGCCAGCAGTTACATGGGGCTCTCTAGCACAGATACGCAGTATTTT	CASSYMGLSSTDTQYF